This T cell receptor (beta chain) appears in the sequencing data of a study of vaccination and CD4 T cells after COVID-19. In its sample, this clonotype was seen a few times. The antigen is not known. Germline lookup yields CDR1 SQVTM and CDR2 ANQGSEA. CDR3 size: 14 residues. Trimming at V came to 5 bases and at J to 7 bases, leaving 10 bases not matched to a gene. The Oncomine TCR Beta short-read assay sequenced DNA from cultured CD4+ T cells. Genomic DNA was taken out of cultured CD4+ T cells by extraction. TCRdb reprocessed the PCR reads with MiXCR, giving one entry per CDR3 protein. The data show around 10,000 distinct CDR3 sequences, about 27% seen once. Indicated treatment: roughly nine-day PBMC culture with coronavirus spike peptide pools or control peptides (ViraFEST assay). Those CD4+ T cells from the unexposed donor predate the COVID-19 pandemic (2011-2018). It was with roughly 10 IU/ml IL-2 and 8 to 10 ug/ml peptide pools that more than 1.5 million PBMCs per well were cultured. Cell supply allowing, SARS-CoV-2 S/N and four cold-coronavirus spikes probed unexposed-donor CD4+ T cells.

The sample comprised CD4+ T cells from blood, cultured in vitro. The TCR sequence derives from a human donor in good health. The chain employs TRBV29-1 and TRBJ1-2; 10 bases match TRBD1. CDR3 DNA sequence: TGCAGCGTTAAGAGACAGGGGGCGACTTCTGGCTACACCTTC. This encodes CSVKRQGATSGYTF.